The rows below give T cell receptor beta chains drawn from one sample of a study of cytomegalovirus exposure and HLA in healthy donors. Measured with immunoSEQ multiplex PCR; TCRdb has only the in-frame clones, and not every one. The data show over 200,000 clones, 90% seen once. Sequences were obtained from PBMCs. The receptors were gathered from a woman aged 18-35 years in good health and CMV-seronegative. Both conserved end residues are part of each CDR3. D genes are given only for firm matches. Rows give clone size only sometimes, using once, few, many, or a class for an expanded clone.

TGTGCCAGCGGCGACACGTCTGGGGCCAACGTCCTGACTTTC,CASGDTSGANVLTF,.,.,TRBJ2-6,TRBV7-9
TGTGCCAGCAGCTTAAGGGCTAGCGGGGTTCCAGATACGCAGTATTTT,CASSLRASGVPDTQYF,TRBD2,.,TRBJ2-3,TRBV7-8
TGCGCCAGCAGCCAAGATGGCTCGACAAGGAACACCGGGGAGCTGTTTTTT,CASSQDGSTRNTGELFF,.,.,TRBJ2-2,TRBV4-3
TGTGCCAGCAGCCGGTCTCGGTACTCTGGAAACACCATATATTTT,CASSRSRYSGNTIYF,.,once,TRBJ1-3,TRBV7-8
TGTGCCAGCAGTGAATCGAGCGGGGGCCCTGCTATCACCGGGGAGCTGTTTTTT,CASSESSGGPAITGELFF,TRBD2,.,TRBJ2-2,TRBV25-1
TGTGCCAGCGGTACAGGGGATTATAACACCGGGGAGCTGTTTTTT,CASGTGDYNTGELFF,TRBD1,.,TRBJ2-2,TRBV5-6
TGTGCCAGCAGCCCCGGGACAGACACCGGGGAGCTGTTTTTT,CASSPGTDTGELFF,TRBD1,.,TRBJ2-2,TRBV7-9
TGTGCCTGGAGTAACTGGGGCAGGGCCTCGAATGGCTACACCTTC,CAWSNWGRASNGYTF,.,.,TRBJ1-2,TRBV30
TGTGCCATCACCCAGGGAGGGGGTGATTCTGAAGCTTTCTTT,CAITQGGGDSEAFF,.,.,TRBJ1-1,TRBV10-3
TGTGCCAGCAGCCTACTCCCCGGACAGGGCCTATCCTCCACTGAAGCTTTCTTT,CASSLLPGQGLSSTEAFF,TRBD1,.,TRBJ1-1,TRBV7-9
TGTGCCAGCAGTTTACCAGCAGGCAGGTCAAAACTGTTTTTT,CASSLPAGRSKLFF,.,.,TRBJ1-4,TRBV28
TGTGCCACCAGCAGAGATCGGTCAGGGAACCGAGGCTATGGCTACACCTTC,CATSRDRSGNRGYGYTF,.,.,TRBJ1-2,TRBV15
TGTGCCAGCAGCACCCGGACTAGTAGCAATGAGCAGTTCTTC,CASSTRTSSNEQFF,TRBD2,.,TRBJ2-1,TRBV7-8
TGTGCCAGCAGTTTTCGACGGGGGGGGGCCCTTGGCAATCAGCCCCAGCATTTT,CASSFRRGGALGNQPQHF,.,.,TRBJ1-5,TRBV27
TGTGCCAGCAGTTACACGACTAGCGGGGTCCAAGAGACCCAGTACTTC,CASSYTTSGVQETQYF,TRBD2,.,TRBJ2-5,TRBV6-6
TGTGCCAGCAGCGAGGGGGAAGACTATGGCTACACCTTC,CASSEGEDYGYTF,.,once,TRBJ1-2,TRBV9